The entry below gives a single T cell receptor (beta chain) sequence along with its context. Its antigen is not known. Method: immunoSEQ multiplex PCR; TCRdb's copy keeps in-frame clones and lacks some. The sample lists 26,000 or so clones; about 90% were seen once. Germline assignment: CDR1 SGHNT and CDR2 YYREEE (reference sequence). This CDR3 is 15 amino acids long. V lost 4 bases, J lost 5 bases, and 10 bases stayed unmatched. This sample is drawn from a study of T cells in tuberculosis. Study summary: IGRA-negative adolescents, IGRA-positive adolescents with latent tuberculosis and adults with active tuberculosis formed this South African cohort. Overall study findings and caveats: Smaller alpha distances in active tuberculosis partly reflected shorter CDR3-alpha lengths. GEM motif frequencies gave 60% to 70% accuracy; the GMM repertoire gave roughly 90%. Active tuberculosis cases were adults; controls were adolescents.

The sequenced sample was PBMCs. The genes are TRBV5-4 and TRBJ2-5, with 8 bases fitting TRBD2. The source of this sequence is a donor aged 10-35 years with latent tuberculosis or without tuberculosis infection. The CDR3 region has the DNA TGTGCCAGCAGCCCACAGGCGGGGGGCGTTGAGACCCAGTACTTC. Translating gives CASSPQAGGVETQYF.